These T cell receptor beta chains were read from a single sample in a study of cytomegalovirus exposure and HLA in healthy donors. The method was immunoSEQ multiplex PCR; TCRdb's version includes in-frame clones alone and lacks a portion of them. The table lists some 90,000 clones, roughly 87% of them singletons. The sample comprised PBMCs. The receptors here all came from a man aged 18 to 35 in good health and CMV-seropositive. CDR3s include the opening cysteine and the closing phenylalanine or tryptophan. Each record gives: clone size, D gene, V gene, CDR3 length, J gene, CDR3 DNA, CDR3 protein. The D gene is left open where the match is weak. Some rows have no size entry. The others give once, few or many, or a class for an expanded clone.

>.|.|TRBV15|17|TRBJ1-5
TGTGCCACCAGCAGAGACCACCAGGGTGTTGGCAATCAGCCCCAGCATTTT
CATSRDHQGVGNQPQHF
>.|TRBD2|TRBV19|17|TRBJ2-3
TGTGCCAGTAGTATGCGAACTGGGGCGGGGGACACAGATACGCAGTATTTT
CASSMRTGAGDTDTQYF
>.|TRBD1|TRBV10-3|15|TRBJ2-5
TGTGCCATCAGCCCGAGGACAGGGGGGCAAGAGACCCAGTACTTC
CAISPRTGGQETQYF
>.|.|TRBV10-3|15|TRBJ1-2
TGTGCCATCAGTGGACAGAAGGTTCTGGACTATGGCTACACCTTC
CAISGQKVLDYGYTF
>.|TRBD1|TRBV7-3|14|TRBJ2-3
TGTGCCAGCAGCCCCACAGGGGGCACAGATACGCAGTATTTT
CASSPTGGTDTQYF
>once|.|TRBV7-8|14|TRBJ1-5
TGTGCCAGCAGCTTAGCCCGAACAGATCAGCCCCAGCATTTT
CASSLARTDQPQHF
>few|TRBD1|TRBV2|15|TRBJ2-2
TGTGCCAGCAGTGTTGGGACAGGGTGGGCCGGGGAGCTGTTTTTT
CASSVGTGWAGELFF
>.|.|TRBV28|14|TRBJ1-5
TGTGCCAGCAGTTTTGTAGCAGGCAATCAGCCCCAGCATTTT
CASSFVAGNQPQHF
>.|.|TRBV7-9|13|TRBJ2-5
TGTGCCAGCAGCTTAGATTTGCGAGAGACCCAGTACTTC
CASSLDLRETQYF
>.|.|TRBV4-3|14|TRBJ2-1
TGCGCCAGCAGCCAAGCGTCAGACACGAATGAGCAGTTCTTC
CASSQASDTNEQFF
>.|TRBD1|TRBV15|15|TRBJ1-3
TGTGCCACCAGCAGTTACAGGGGTATTGGAAACACCATATATTTT
CATSSYRGIGNTIYF
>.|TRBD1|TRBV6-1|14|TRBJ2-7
TGTGCCAGCAGTGACGAGGACAGGGAATACGAGCAGTACTTC
CASSDEDREYEQYF
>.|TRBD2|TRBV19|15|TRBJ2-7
TGTGCCAGTAGTATAGCGGTAGCGGGAGGAGGCGAGCAGTACTTC
CASSIAVAGGGEQYF